These 21 T cell receptor beta chains were all obtained from the same sample, sequenced in a study of blood T cell repertoires in COVID-19. TCRdb's copy holds only in-frame clones and misses some; the assay was immunoSEQ multiplex PCR. The sample lists some 160,000 clones, around 86% occurring once. Input material: peripheral blood. The receptors shown here come from a woman aged 80 or over with COVID-19, enrolled during active disease.

The V and J genes are TRBV2 and TRBJ1-2; a weak D match, TRBD1 (5 bases). This CDR3 spans 12 amino acids. CDR1 SNHLY and CDR2 FYNNEI come from the germline V gene. The ends were cut back, 4 bases at V and 8 bases at J, with 11 bases in the middle. The CDR3 protein is CASSGRGEGYTF. Here the CDR3 DNA reads TGTGCCAGCAGTGGTCGGGGGGAAGGCTACACCTTC.

The CDR3 bases are TGTGCCAGCAGTTCACAGGGTGTCGATGGCTACACCTTC. The encoded protein is CASSSQGVDGYTF. This chain connects TRBV7-9 to TRBJ1-2; maybe TRBD1 (6 bases). Germline V lookup: CDR1 SEHNR, CDR2 FQNEAQ (reference sequence). V was cut by 6 bases and J by 6 bases, with 14 bases left in between. CDR3 length: 13 residues.

This chain joins TRBV4-3 and TRBJ2-7, with D perhaps TRBD1 (6 bases). Trimming pared 0 bases from V and 4 bases from J, leaving 22 bases between. Germline CDR1 reads LGHNA; CDR2 reads YSLEER. The CDR3 length is 18 residues. CDR3 sequence reads: CASSQEAGVTGQLYEQYF. In DNA form, the CDR3 reads TGCGCCAGCAGCCAAGAGGCCGGTGTAACGGGACAACTTTACGAGCAGTACTTC.

The gene calls are TRBV5-4 and TRBJ2-1; 9 bases are a match to TRBD2. Germline CDR1 SGHNT, CDR2 YYREEE (reference sequence). This CDR3 is built from 15 residues. The V gene end was trimmed by 0 bases and the J gene end by 5 bases; junction bases not matched to a gene: 3. CDR3 DNA sequence: TGTGCCAGCAGCTTGGGCGGGAGGGATAACAATGAGCAGTTCTTC. This gives the protein CASSLGGRDNNEQFF. Together with reference TRBV5-4 and TRBJ2-1, the CDR3 gives the full variable domain: ETGVTQSPTHLIKTRGQQVTLRCSSQSGHNTVSWYQQALGQGPQFIFQYYREEENGRGNFPPRFSGLQFPNYSSELNVNALELDDSALYLCASSLGGRDNNEQFFGPGTRLTVL.

The CDR3 nucleotides are TGTGCCAGCAGCCCTCGCCGGGGGGCGGTTGGAAACACCATATATTTT. Translation: CASSPRRGAVGNTIYF. The V call is TRBV7-9, the J call TRBJ1-3, with D perhaps matching TRBD1 (6 bases). The germline V and J ends were trimmed by 5 bases and 3 bases, with 17 bases remaining between them. This CDR3 is built from 16 residues. Germline values: CDR1 SEHNR, CDR2 FQNEAQ (reference sequence). Variable domain in full (rest from reference TRBV7-9 and TRBJ1-3): DTGVSQNPRHKITKRGQNVTFRCDPISEHNRLYWYRQTLGQGPEFLTYFQNEAQLEKSRLLSDRFSAERPKGSFSTLEIQRTEQGDSAMYLCASSPRRGAVGNTIYFGEGSWLTVV.

This clone appeared a few times. This chain connects TRBV7-3 to TRBJ2-1, with TRBD1 identical over 9 bases. V was pared by 3 bases and J by 5 bases, with 2 bases of the junction left unmatched. This CDR3 contains 14 residues. CDR1 is SGHTA, CDR2 FQGTGA, per germline. The CDR3 DNA follows: TGTGCCAGCAGCTTGGGGACAGGGAACAATGAGCAGTTCTTC. It translates to CASSLGTGNNEQFF. The full variable domain, rest sourced from reference TRBV7-3 and TRBJ2-1, is GAGVSQTPSNKVTEKGKYVELRCDPISGHTALYWYRQSLGQGPEFLIYFQGTGAADDSGLPNDRFFAVRPEGSVSTLKIQRTERGDSAVYLCASSLGTGNNEQFFGPGTRLTVL.

The chain couples TRBV28 to TRBJ1-6, with 9 bases aligning to TRBD1. V lost 8 bases to trimming and J lost 8 bases; unmatched junction nucleotides: 13. Germline values: CDR1 MDHEN, CDR2 SYDVKM. The length of the CDR3 is 16 residues. In DNA form, the CDR3 reads TGTGCCAGCTACTCGATAGGGACAGGGAAACATTCACCCCTCCACTTT. This gives the protein CASYSIGTGKHSPLHF.

The V call is TRBV6-1, the J call TRBJ2-3, with 9 bases fitting TRBD2. The CDR3 contains 16 residues. Germline values: CDR1 MNHNS, CDR2 SASEGT. J gave up 5 bases and V 2 bases, and 8 bases lay outside the gene matches. For the CDR3, the DNA is TGTGCCAGCAGTGAACGGGGCGGGAGGGCCAAAGATACGCAGTATTTT. Protein: CASSERGGRAKDTQYF.

The chain recombines TRBV28 with TRBJ1-3; 7 nucleotides align to TRBD1. Trimming at V came to 6 bases and at J to 0 bases, leaving 8 bases not matched to a gene. CDR1 is MDHEN and CDR2 is SYDVKM in the germline V gene. The CDR3 covers 16 residues. Here the CDR3 DNA reads TGTGCCAGCAGAACGGGACAGTTTAGCTCTGGAAACACCATATATTTT. Residues: CASRTGQFSSGNTIYF. Filled out from reference TRBV28 and TRBJ1-3, the complete variable domain reads DVKVTQSSRYLVKRTGEKVFLECVQDMDHENMFWYRQDPGLGLRLIYFSYDVKMKEKGDIPEGYSVSREKKERFSLILESASTNQTSMYLCASRTGQFSSGNTIYFGEGSWLTVV.

The chain couples TRBV20-1 to TRBJ1-6, with D possibly matching TRBD1 (6 bases). V lost 3 bases and J 8 bases, leaving 17 bases between the germline ends. The CDR3 covers 15 residues. Looked up from germline, CDR1 is DFQATT and CDR2 is SNEGSKA (reference sequence). The CDR3, as DNA: TGCAGTGCTAGTCTGGGACAAACCTTTTATTCACCCCTCCACTTT. Encoded protein: CSASLGQTFYSPLHF.

The chain is built from TRBV7-8 and TRBJ2-1, with D perhaps TRBD2 (6 bases). The CDR3 length is 13 residues. With 6 bases removed from V and 4 bases from J, the gap between germline ends came to 10 bases. CDR1 is SGHVS and CDR2 is FQNEAQ in the germline V gene. CDR3 sequence reads: CASSSGVYNEQFF. DNA for the CDR3: TGTGCCAGCAGTTCGGGGGTTTACAATGAGCAGTTCTTC.

The chain joins TRBV20-1 to TRBJ1-5, with D unresolved. The length of the CDR3 is 12 residues. V was clipped by 3 bases and J by 6 bases, with 9 bases between them. Germline CDR1 reads DFQATT; CDR2 reads SNEGSKA (reference sequence). CDR3 residues: CSASNPGQPQHF. The CDR3 DNA reads TGCAGTGCTAGTAACCCCGGTCAGCCCCAGCATTTT.

This chain joins TRBV9 and TRBJ1-2; TRBD1 might be the D (6 bases). This CDR3 is built from 14 residues. Trimming left V 5 bases short and J 2 bases short, with 13 bases between. Germline loops: CDR1 SGDLS, CDR2 YYNGEE. CDR3 sequence (DNA): TGTGCCAGCAGTTTGGACAGAAGGAACTATGGCTACACCTTC. Protein product: CASSLDRRNYGYTF.

The chain combines TRBV21-1 with TRBJ1-4; the D segment call TRBD1 is taken from the table without a DNA check. TRBV21-1 is reported as a pseudogene. The CDR3 totals 18 residues. The DNA of the CDR3 is TGTGCCAGCAGCAAAGTTGACAGGGCTCTGTGGCGGAGTGAAAAACTGTTTTTT. This translates into CASSKVDRALWRSEKLFF.

To note about this clone: The same CDR3 also results from other DNA sequences found in this sample. The rearrangement links TRBV24-1 to TRBJ1-4; TRBD1 aligns across 9 bases. The CDR3 is 15 amino acids. Germline CDR1 is KGHDR and CDR2 is SFDVKD. V was pared by 4 bases and J by 5 bases, with 4 bases of the junction left unmatched. CDR3 loop: CATSDPGTGNEKLFF. DNA of the CDR3: TGTGCCACCAGTGACCCCGGGACAGGGAATGAAAAACTGTTTTTT.

This CDR3 reads CASSPPLSRQYGYTF. The CDR3 DNA reads as TGTGCCAGCAGCCCCCCTTTGAGCAGACAATATGGCTACACCTTC. V is TRBV28 and J is TRBJ1-2; D is unclear. CDR1 and CDR2 (germline): MDHEN, SYDVKM. The ends were cut back, 6 bases at V and 5 bases at J, with 19 bases in the middle. The CDR3 spans 15 residues.

The chain joins TRBV13 to TRBJ2-5; weak D call: TRBD2 (5 bases). This CDR3 comprises 14 residues. Trimming took 2 bases from V and 2 from J, leaving 9 bases between them. The germline V gene encodes CDR1 PRHDT and CDR2 FYEKMQ (reference sequence). The CDR3 reads CASSLTGRQETQYF. The CDR3 nucleotides read TGTGCCAGCAGCTTAACGGGAAGGCAAGAGACCCAGTACTTC.

This chain joins TRBV6-5 and TRBJ2-2, with D possibly being TRBD2 (6 bases). Germline CDR1 and CDR2: MNHEY and SVGAGI. The V end was cut by 6 bases, the J end by 1 base, with 9 bases between. CDR3 size: 14 residues. Written as DNA, the CDR3 is TGTGCCAGCAGCGGGAGAGAGAACACCGGGGAGCTGTTTTTT. It encodes CASSGRENTGELFF.

The chain carries TRBV3-1 (or the pseudogene TRBV3-2) and TRBJ1-5, with TRBD1 matching over 9 bases. The CDR3 sequence is 15 residues long. V was pared by 3 bases and J by 3 bases, with 3 bases of the junction left unmatched. Germline V gene sequence: CDR1 LGHDT, CDR2 YNNKEL (reference sequence). The DNA of the CDR3 is TGTGCCAGCAGCCATGGGACAGGGACCAATCAGCCCCAGCATTTT. This encodes CASSHGTGTNQPQHF.

V and J are TRBV5-1 and TRBJ2-1; D is perhaps TRBD2 (5 bases). CDR3 length: 16 amino acids. Germline CDR1 is SGHRS and CDR2 is YFSETQ. The V gene lost 0 bases and the J gene lost 3 bases, with 13 bases spanning the gap. This CDR3 reads CASSLAALANYNEQFF. CDR3 nucleotides: TGCGCCAGCAGCTTGGCCGCTCTAGCAAACTACAATGAGCAGTTCTTC.

V and J are TRBV6-5 and TRBJ2-3, with D tentatively TRBD1 (6 bases). The germline V and J ends were trimmed by 6 bases and 0 bases, with 7 bases remaining between them. CDR3 length equals 13 residues. The germline V gene encodes CDR1 MNHEY and CDR2 SVGAGI. CDR3 nucleotides: TGTGCCAGCAGGGACAGTAGCACAGATACGCAGTATTTT. Translated: CASRDSSTDTQYF.